This T cell receptor (beta chain) was sequenced for a study of T cell repertoires in cytomegalovirus infection. TCRdb independently ran MiXCR on the reads; one entry per CDR3 protein. The sample has 100,000 to 150,000 distinct CDR3 sequences; roughly 8.2% are singletons. The table lists this clonotype with a few counts. This clonotype was obtained from a human donor in good health (CMV status not recorded). Some clones in this sample may be carry-over from other donors' samples. Material: PBMCs.

The CDR3 nucleotides read TGTGCCAGCAGGGACAGTACTAGCACAGATACGCAGTATTTT. Its translation is CASRDSTSTDTQYF. This chain connects TRBV12-3 or TRBV12-4 to TRBJ2-3; a possible D gene is TRBD1 (6 bases). Deletions cut 6 bases from V and 0 bases from J, with 10 bases between. The CDR3 has 14 residues.